This note documents a single T cell receptor beta chain sequence. Antigen specificity is unknown. This record belongs to a study of T cells in Graves' hyperthyroidism and ophthalmopathy. Study overall: Pretreatment peripheral blood was obtained at initial diagnosis. General observations from the study: Model predictions of ophthalmopathy came a median approximately 6.2 months before onset.

TCR beta CDR3 regions were amplified from RNA transcripts. The HTBI primer set drove a first-round RT-PCR of the TCR CDR3. TCRdb re-called the multiplex PCR reads through MiXCR, storing one row per CDR3 protein. Here the sample spans approximately 600,000 distinct CDR3 sequences, less than 25% being singletons. V lost 5 bases and J 1 base, leaving 9 bases between the germline ends. The germline gives CDR1 SGHTA, CDR2 FQGNSA. This CDR3 spans 14 amino acids. The rearrangement links TRBV7-2 to TRBJ1-3; a possible D gene is TRBD1 (5 bases). The TCR sequence derives from a man aged 25-40 years with Graves' ophthalmopathy. Source material: blood. CDR3 amino acids: CASSTWGSGNTIYF. CDR3 sequence (DNA): TGTGCCAGCAGCACCTGGGGGTCTGGAAACACCATATATTTT.